This entry describes one T cell receptor beta chain. This clonotype came up a few times. There is no known antigen for this receptor. One base away there is no much larger clone; base qualities are not given. Sequencing used an Illumina HiSeq 2500. Quantitative 5'-RACE with molecular barcodes was used to prepare TCR beta libraries. The study's processing was this. A new computational method based on a probabilistic model of VDJ rearrangement was used to identify disease-linked TCR variants. TCRdb reworked the public reads: Q25 trimming with fastp, MiXCR clone assembly, productive beta chains retained. Rows with one shared CDR3 protein collapse into an entry with the most common genes and DNA. Clone size and V and J calls follow TCRdb, not the original study. The sample records 250,000 to 350,000 distinct CDR3 sequences, around 20% of which are singletons. The ten most abundant clones make up about 8.2% of the sample.

This record comes from a study of CD8 T cells in ankylosing spondylitis (dated by TCRdb to 2016 to 2017). General notes on the study: The study profiled T cell receptor beta repertoires in healthy donors and ankylosing spondylitis patients to find disease-linked TCR variants. The full study cohort comprised approximately 23 ankylosing spondylitis patients and 85 to 120 healthy donors. Peripheral blood was sampled, and synovial fluid was also collected from ankylosing spondylitis patients.

The paper's findings and limits, for the study overall: Significant enrichment of the disease-linked clones was reported in matched synovial fluid samples from ankylosing spondylitis patients. Blood from ankylosing spondylitis patients appeared to be characterized by a TCR beta motif made up of several highly homologous amino acid variants. Some motif variants had previously been reported in the synovial fluid and blood of reactive arthritis patients, which suggests shared mechanisms of disease initiation. A CD8+ phenotype was shown by the disease-linked clones, which were found at relatively low frequencies in peripheral blood.

Germline trimming amounts to 4 bases on V and 4 bases on J, with 4 as the count of junction bases outside the gene matches. The germline V gene (reference sequence) provides CDR1 LGHDT and CDR2 YNNKEL. The CDR3 starts with the cysteine, ends with the phenylalanine, and has 15 residues. Kept here is only the CDR3 DNA, which spans 45 bases and is read in frame from base 1. This TCR was sampled from a male donor with ankylosing spondylitis or in good health (not recorded which). The sample taken for sequencing was blood, either unsorted or a sorted T cell fraction (not recorded which). The chain employs TRBV3-1 and TRBJ1-4; TRBD1 fits 9 bases in the junction. The CDR3 region reads CASSPRDRVNEKLFF. The nucleotide sequence reads TGTGCCAGCAGCCCCCGGGACAGGGTTAATGAAAAACTGTTTTTT.